Detailed here is one TCR beta chain. The antigen it binds to is not known. The germline gene is not matched at one end of the junction; a read error may be the cause. Naive CD8 T cell libraries were made from around 20,000 to 1,000,000 sorted cells using 10%, 30% or 50% of purified RNA. Naive CD8 T cells, defined as CD8+CD4-CCR7+CD45RA+, were FACS-sorted into RLT Plus buffer on a BD FACSAria II. To test detection sensitivity, Jurkat RNA equal to around 10 TCR copies was added to samples of about 20,000-1,000,000 naive CD8 T cells. Enrichment of CD8 T cells was performed with RosetteSep CD8+ T Cell Enrichment Cocktail and Ficoll-Paque, after which ACK red cell lysis was carried out. Receptor libraries were prepared by PCR. The instrument was a NextSeq 500. Preparation of bulk TCR libraries followed a previously described approach, with the TCR primers listed in Table S5. Purification of total RNA was performed with the Qiagen AllPrep DNA/RNA kit. Before any analysis, reads coming from multiple sequencing runs of the same library were combined into one pool. In the original analysis: Only reads with exact TCR constant sequence were kept, trimmed to 150 nt, and grouped by their 12-nt molecular barcodes. Within each barcode group, reads were sub-clustered at a 15% Levenshtein threshold, and quality-weighted consensus sequences were built per RNA molecule. Non-functional sequences were excluded, and lower-count sequences lying one edit away from another sequence were also excluded. On the basis of fitting two negative binomial distributions, barcode sub-clusters with fewer than 20% of the maximum read count were discarded. TCRdb handled the public reads itself, with Q25 trimming in fastp and clone calling in MiXCR, and kept productive beta chains. Rows matching on CDR3 protein sequence are summarized as one entry with the most common DNA and genes. TCRdb, not the original authors, processed these V and J calls. The sample records over 550,000 distinct CDR3 sequences, over 25% of which are singletons. The top ten hold 0.78% of the sample.

The entry originates in a study of molecular identifiers for immune sequencing clone quantification (dated by TCRdb to between 2017 and 2018). Describing the broader study: For a replicate experiment, RNA from approximately 20,000 or 100,000 naive CD8 T cells was divided into five aliquots, of which four were sequenced. CD8 T cells were used in a methods study to benchmark molecular-identifier clustering-based TCR repertoire sequencing (MIDCIRS) and TCR RNA copy counting.

Beyond this particular receptor, the publication reports: Modeling estimated 2.5 to 3 recovered TCR RNA copies per cell, compared with approximately 9.5 by digital PCR, which implies around 30% capture efficiency. Clones above 20 RNA copies held over 98% of molecules in CMV-specific effector cells but under 1% in naive cells. Spiked-in Jurkat TCR RNA (around eleven copies' worth), which is not part of the donor repertoire, was contained in the naive libraries. The sizes of highly expanded clones could end up underestimated when identical TCR molecules share a barcode. When barcode sub-clustering was left out, chimeric consensus sequences inflated TCR diversity, with chimeras reaching as high as 47%. A single cell's worth of spiked-in Jurkat TCR RNA was reported detectable even among approximately 930,000 naive CD8 T cells.

Including the terminal cysteine and phenylalanine, the CDR3 comprises 17 residues. Here the CDR3 DNA is all that survives: 51 bases in frame from base 1. The germline V gene yields KGHSH for CDR1 and LQKENI for CDR2. The clonotype originates from a human donor in good health. Some libraries in this study had Jurkat cell RNA spiked in. The sequencing sample was made of naive CD8+ T cells from blood, with Jurkat cell RNA spiked in. What the cell subset or site label conveys for this sample: FACS-sorted CD8+CD4-CCR7+CD45RA+ naive T cells. This chain is built from TRBV18 and TRBJ2-7, and TRBD2 matches 11 of the central bases. The nucleotide sequence is TGTGCCAGCTCCCCACGGACTAGCGGGTTTTTGGGGTACGAGCAGTACTTC. The encoded protein is CASSPRTSGFLGYEQYF.